This is a list of T cell receptor beta chains from one sample in a study of T cell repertoires in cytomegalovirus infection. TCRdb reprocessed the reads with MiXCR, giving one entry per CDR3 protein. The repertoire holds under 600,000 distinct CDR3 sequences, with approximately 15% as singletons. The source material was CD8+ T cells from PBMCs. The receptors were gathered from a human donor in good health (CMV status not recorded). Some clones in this sample may be carry-over from other donors' samples. The CDR3 runs from the conserved cysteine through the conserved F or W. D genes are given only for firm matches. Clone sizes are given selectively: once, few, many, or a class where the clone is expanded.

TRBV13	NA	TRBJ1-1	NA	CASSSPTVGYTEAFF	TGTGCCAGCAGCTCCCCCACAGTGGGATACACTGAAGCTTTCTTT
TRBV4-1	few	TRBJ2-2	TRBD2	CASSQPLWGGLTGELFF	TGCGCCAGCAGCCAACCCCTATGGGGGGGTCTCACCGGGGAGCTGTTTTTT
TRBV6-5	many	TRBJ2-3	NA	CASSSEDSTDTQYF	TGTGCCAGCAGTTCTGAGGACAGCACAGATACGCAGTATTTT
TRBV7-9	few	TRBJ1-2	NA	CASSLHDANYGYTF	TGTGCCAGCAGCTTACACGACGCAAACTATGGCTACACCTTC
TRBV28	NA	TRBJ1-5	NA	CASSLRENQPQHF	TGTGCCAGCAGTTTAAGGGAGAATCAGCCCCAGCATTTT
TRBV5-5	few	TRBJ2-5	TRBD1	CASSFIPGTVRETQYF	TGTGCCAGCAGCTTTATTCCCGGGACAGTTCGGGAGACCCAGTACTTC
TRBV14	many	TRBJ2-1	NA	CASSMRGSMNEQFF	TGTGCCAGCAGTATGAGGGGGTCAATGAATGAGCAGTTCTTC
TRBV19	NA	TRBJ1-1	NA	CASSTDTLVAFF	TGTGCCAGTAGTACAGACACCCTTGTGGCTTTCTTT
TRBV10-3	NA	TRBJ1-6	NA	CAISETEPDNSPLHF	TGTGCCATCAGTGAGACAGAGCCCGATAATTCACCCCTCCACTTT
TRBV27	few	TRBJ2-1	NA	CASTVGGEQFF	TGTGCCAGCACAGTTGGCGGTGAGCAGTTCTTC
TRBV5-6	NA	TRBJ2-7	TRBD1	CASSPPAGQGSYEQYF	TGTGCCAGCAGCCCGCCGGCGGGACAGGGCTCCTACGAGCAGTACTTC
TRBV15	NA	TRBJ2-1	NA	CATTGSANEQFF	TGTGCCACCACCGGTAGCGCCAATGAGCAGTTCTTC
TRBV11-2	few	TRBJ1-2	NA	CASSLDQGASGYTF	TGTGCCAGCAGCTTAGATCAGGGAGCGAGCGGCTACACCTTC
TRBV5-1	NA	TRBJ2-7	NA	CASSSGGNWEQYF	TGCGCCAGCAGCAGTGGCGGGAATTGGGAGCAGTACTTC
TRBV28	NA	TRBJ2-7	NA	CASSLGLDLVYEQYF	TGTGCCAGCAGTTTGGGGCTAGACCTAGTTTACGAGCAGTACTTC
TRBV4-1	NA	TRBJ2-1	TRBD2	CASSPTSGVLDEQFF	TGCGCCAGCAGCCCGACTAGCGGGGTTCTCGATGAGCAGTTCTTC
TRBV24-1	NA	TRBJ1-5	NA	CATSDRGVDQPQHF	TGTGCCACCAGTGACAGGGGAGTCGACCAGCCCCAGCATTTT
TRBV6-1	NA	TRBJ2-7	NA	CASSDYTDYSYVQYF	TGTGCCAGCAGTGACTACACGGACTACTCCTACGTGCAGTACTTC
TRBV11-2	few	TRBJ2-7	TRBD2	CASSLVSGRALYEQYF	TGTGCCAGCAGCTTAGTTAGCGGGAGGGCCTTATACGAGCAGTACTTC
TRBV20-1	few	TRBJ2-1	TRBD2	CSAPHRLAVRSYNEQFF	TGCAGTGCCCCCCATCGGCTAGCGGTACGCTCCTACAATGAGCAGTTCTTC
TRBV29-1	few	TRBJ2-3	NA	CSVGEEGRYIYTQYF	TGCAGCGTTGGGGAGGAGGGTCGCTACATTTATACGCAGTATTTT
TRBV28	few	TRBJ1-1	NA	CASSSTVLGGPSGAFF	TGTGCCAGCAGTTCAACAGTTCTCGGGGGGCCCAGTGGAGCTTTCTTT
TRBV6-2/TRBV6-3	many	TRBJ2-3	TRBD2	CASLTRKREPRDTQYF	TGTGCCAGCCTAACTCGTAAGCGGGAGCCACGGGATACGCAGTATTTT
TRBV9	NA	TRBJ1-2	TRBD1	CASSVGTGRGYTF	TGTGCCAGCAGCGTGGGGACAGGGAGAGGCTACACCTTC
TRBV13	NA	TRBJ2-7	NA	CASSTQDGTYEQYF	TGTGCCAGCAGCACCCAGGACGGAACCTACGAGCAGTACTTC
TRBV2	few	TRBJ2-3	NA	CASSVALALSTDTQYF	TGTGCCAGCAGTGTAGCCCTAGCGCTTAGCACAGATACGCAGTATTTT
TRBV5-4	few	TRBJ2-1	TRBD2	CASSFKRERSNEQFF	TGTGCCAGCAGTTTCAAGCGGGAAAGGAGCAATGAGCAGTTCTTC
TRBV27	many	TRBJ2-7	NA	CASSLAVHSYEQYF	TGTGCCAGCAGTTTAGCGGTGCATTCCTACGAGCAGTACTTC
TRBV4-1	NA	TRBJ1-2	NA	CASSQEGTFSYTF	TGCGCCAGCAGCCAGGAAGGGACTTTTTCCTACACCTTC
TRBV6-5	few	TRBJ2-3	TRBD2	CASSYSASGRWDTQYF	TGTGCCAGCAGTTACTCCGCTAGCGGGAGATGGGATACGCAGTATTTT
TRBV4-1	many	TRBJ2-5	TRBD2	CASSRVGPLAGVETQYF	TGCGCCAGCAGCCGGGTAGGCCCTCTAGCGGGGGTGGAGACCCAGTACTTC